Following are 17 T cell receptor beta chains from one sample sequenced in a study of blood T cell repertoires in COVID-19. Libraries were prepared by immunoSEQ multiplex PCR; TCRdb keeps only in-frame clonotypes and omits some of them. The sample records 130,000 to 150,000 clones, roughly 79% being singletons. What was sequenced was peripheral blood. The receptor set was obtained from a human donor in a cohort sampled during active COVID-19.

This clone came up a few times. The rearrangement links TRBV4-2 to TRBJ1-1; 9 bases agree with TRBD1. V gave up 2 bases and J gave up 5 bases; unmatched junction bases: 6. This CDR3 region has 15 residues. Germline CDR1 is LGHNA and CDR2 is YNFKEQ. The CDR3 spells CASSQHVTGGTEAFF. CDR3 nucleotides: TGTGCCAGCAGCCAACATGTGACAGGGGGGACTGAAGCTTTCTTT.

The chain couples TRBV7-9 to TRBJ1-1; maybe TRBD1 (5 bases). The CDR3 is 14 amino acids. CDR1 is SEHNR and CDR2 is FQNEAQ in the germline V gene (reference sequence). V lost 5 bases to trimming and J lost 6 bases, with 16 bases between them. The CDR3 nucleotides are TGTGCCAGCAGCCGTGGGGCGGGGCTGCCTGAAGCTTTCTTT. Encoded protein: CASSRGAGLPEAFF.

The rearrangement links TRBV5-3 to TRBJ2-7; D perhaps matches TRBD1 (6 bases). Being an ORF, TRBV5-3 has a function that is uncertain. The V end lost 1 base, the J end lost 6 bases, and 17 bases lay between the germline ends. CDR3 length equals 15 residues. This chain's CDR3 is CARSLFPGHPPEQYF. CDR3 in DNA: TGTGCCAGAAGCTTGTTTCCGGGACACCCACCCGAGCAGTACTTC.

This chain uses TRBV11-2 with TRBJ2-1; 7 nucleotides agree with TRBD1. Per the germline V gene, CDR1 is SGHAT and CDR2 is FQNNGV. Losses at the gene ends were 0 bases for V and 10 bases for J; bases not matched to a gene: 0. The CDR3 spans 12 residues. CDR3 sequence: CASSLEGQEQFF. The CDR3 DNA sequence: TGTGCCAGCAGCTTAGAGGGACAGGAGCAGTTCTTC.

The gene calls are TRBV7-2 and TRBJ2-7; 9 bases fit TRBD2. The V gene end was trimmed by 7 bases and the J gene end by 13 bases; junction bases not matched to a gene: 11. The length of the CDR3 is 12 residues. The germline V gene encodes CDR1 SGHTA and CDR2 FQGNSA. Here the CDR3 reads CASTSNGGRVYF. The DNA for the CDR3 is TGTGCCAGCACCTCTAACGGCGGGAGGGTTTACTTC.

This rearrangement joins TRBV7-2 to TRBJ2-2; possible D gene TRBD2, 5 bases. From germline, CDR1 is SGHTA and CDR2 FQGNSA. V dropped 2 bases and J dropped 4 bases, with 14 bases sitting between them. The length of the CDR3 is 16 residues. The CDR3 here is CASSLRQGLGTGELFF. The CDR3 DNA is TGTGCCAGCAGCTTAAGACAAGGACTTGGCACCGGGGAGCTGTTTTTT.

The chain is built from TRBV28 and TRBJ2-7; D call uncertain. The CDR3 is 12 amino acids. Germline V CDR1 and CDR2: MDHEN, SYDVKM. Trimming took 4 bases from V and 9 from J, leaving 13 bases between them. The CDR3 DNA sequence: TGTGCCAGCAGTTCTCCCTACTCGGGGCAGTACTTC. Translating it yields CASSSPYSGQYF.

The chain uses TRBV6-2 or TRBV6-3 and TRBJ1-3; D not resolved. The V gene's germline CDR1 is MNHEY and CDR2 SVGEGT. This CDR3 has 16 amino acids. Trimming left V 5 bases short and J 0 bases short, with 14 bases between. CDR3 DNA sequence: TGTGCCAGCAGTGCTCCGGGAAGAAGCTCTGGAAACACCATATATTTT. Residues: CASSAPGRSSGNTIYF.

The chain has TRBV28 and TRBJ2-3; 13 bases agree with TRBD2. J was trimmed by 6 bases and V by 6 bases; bases with no gene match: 9. CDR1 and CDR2 (germline): MDHEN, SYDVKM. The CDR3 spans 16 residues. CDR3 residues: CASSHWTSGSVDTQYF. DNA of the CDR3: TGTGCCAGCAGCCATTGGACTAGCGGGAGCGTGGATACGCAGTATTTT.

As regards this clone: The same CDR3 can be traced to other DNA sequences in this sample. The CDR3 protein is CASRSGGNQPQHF. The CDR3 DNA reads as TGTGCCAGCAGGTCGGGGGGCAATCAGCCCCAGCATTTT. The chain has TRBV27 and TRBJ1-5; a weak D match, TRBD1 (5 bases). This CDR3 region has 13 residues. The germline gives CDR1 MNHEY, CDR2 SMNVEV (reference sequence). Between the trimmed V and J ends, which lost 6 bases and 2 bases, there was a span of 8 bases.

The genes are TRBV6-2 or TRBV6-3 and TRBJ2-7; 9 bases align to TRBD2. CDR1 and CDR2 (germline): MNHEY, SVGEGT. The CDR3 sequence is 14 residues long. The V and J ends lost 5 bases and 3 bases, in that order; junction bases with no gene match: 5. CDR3 amino acids: CASSQSGRSYEQYF. The CDR3 bases are TGTGCCAGCAGTCAAAGCGGGAGGAGCTACGAGCAGTACTTC.

As DNA, the CDR3 is TGTGCCAGCTCACCACAAAAGGGTGGGCTAGCGGGAAACGAGCAGTACTTC. This codes for CASSPQKGGLAGNEQYF. The genes are TRBV18 and TRBJ2-7; 9 nucleotides align to TRBD2. The CDR3 contains 17 residues. Germline CDR1 is KGHSH and CDR2 is LQKENI. V was clipped by 1 base and J by 5 bases; unmatched bases: 12.

This rearrangement joins TRBV18 to TRBJ1-5; D perhaps matches TRBD1 (6 bases). This CDR3 is 16 amino acids long. Trimming took 4 bases from V and 10 from J, leaving 23 bases between them. CDR1 is KGHSH and CDR2 is LQKENI in the germline V gene. CDR3: CASSREIGTKFNPQHF. CDR3 nucleotides: TGTGCCAGCTCACGCGAGATAGGGACAAAGTTTAACCCCCAGCATTTT.

The chain is built from TRBV14 and TRBJ2-1, with 9 bases matching TRBD2. The junction had 0 bases not matched to a gene; V was cut back by 2 bases and J by 4 bases. Germline CDR1 reads SGHDN; CDR2 reads FVKESK. There are 14 residues in the CDR3. DNA of the CDR3: TGTGCCAGCAGCCAAAGCGGGGGGTACAATGAGCAGTTCTTC. Translating gives CASSQSGGYNEQFF.

The rearrangement links TRBV9 to TRBJ2-6, with D unclear. Germline assignment: CDR1 SGDLS and CDR2 YYNGEE. CDR3 length: 15 residues. The V end was cut by 1 base, the J end by 3 bases, with 8 bases between. DNA of the CDR3: TGTGCCAGCAGCGTATTCGTCGGTGGGGCCAACGTCCTGACTTTC. Translation: CASSVFVGGANVLTF.

The chain couples TRBV6-5 to TRBJ1-1, with D unclear. The CDR3 runs 11 residues. The V gene lost 8 bases and the J gene lost 4 bases, with 8 bases spanning the gap. From germline, CDR1 is MNHEY and CDR2 SVGAGI. CDR3 loop: CASLGGTEAFF. Here the CDR3 DNA reads TGTGCCAGCCTTGGAGGCACTGAAGCTTTCTTT.

This chain connects TRBV28 to TRBJ2-1; 8 nucleotides line up with TRBD2. CDR3 length equals 13 residues. Germline CDR1 MDHEN, CDR2 SYDVKM. V dropped 2 bases and J dropped 9; count of bases not matched to a gene: 3. CDR3 nucleotide sequence: TGTGCCAGCAGTTTAGCGGGAGGTTTTGAGCAGTTCTTC. Its protein product is CASSLAGGFEQFF.